These 6 T cell receptor beta chains came from one sample sequenced in a study of memory CD4+ T cells and cytomegalovirus serostatus. Single viable CD3+CD4+CD8-CD45RO+ cells were sorted as the memory CD4+ T cells. Profiled with immunoSEQ multiplex PCR; TCRdb holds only in-frame clones, not every one. Among 40,000 to 50,000 clones, approximately 82% were seen once, and the ten largest hold around 1.9%. Sequenced material: memory CD4+ T cells from blood. These receptors came from an adult in good health and CMV-seronegative.

This chain links TRBV11-1 with TRBJ2-2, with 7 bases aligning to TRBD1. Germline loops: CDR1 SGHAT, CDR2 FQDESV (reference sequence). The junction had 6 bases not matched to a gene; V was cut back by 2 bases and J by 3 bases. The CDR3 runs to 16 residues. This CDR3 reads CASSLNRGTDTGELFF. CDR3 bases: TGTGCCAGCAGCTTAAACAGGGGAACGGACACCGGGGAGCTGTTTTTT.

The chain joins TRBV12-5 to TRBJ2-3; TRBD2 agrees at 10 bases. V was clipped by 8 bases and J by 3 bases; unmatched bases: 5. Germline CDR1 and CDR2: LGHNT and FRNRAP. CDR3 length equals 14 residues. In DNA form, the CDR3 reads TGTGCTAGTCTTCGGGGACTAGCGACAGATACGCAGTATTTT. Translating it yields CASLRGLATDTQYF. The whole variable domain, remainder taken from reference TRBV12-5 and TRBJ2-3, is DARVTQTPRHKVTEMGQEVTMRCQPILGHNTVFWYRQTMMQGLELLAYFRNRAPLDDSGMPKDRFSAEMPDATLATLKIQPSEPRDSAVYFCASLRGLATDTQYFGPGTRLTVL.

V usage is TRBV6-6 and J usage is TRBJ1-6; maybe TRBD1 (5 bases). CDR1 MNHNY and CDR2 SVGAGI come from the germline V gene (reference sequence). V lost 8 bases and J lost 7, with 12 bases in between. This CDR3 region has 13 residues. CDR3 residues: CASRVGLNSPLHF. The CDR3, as DNA: TGTGCCAGCCGAGTGGGGCTAAATTCACCCCTCCACTTT.

V gene TRBV19 combines with J gene TRBJ1-5, with D tentatively TRBD1 (5 bases). Germline CDR1 is LNHDA and CDR2 is SQIVND (reference sequence). With 3 bases removed from V and 5 bases from J, the gap between germline ends came to 11 bases. The CDR3 is 14 residues long. The CDR3 bases are TGTGCCAGTAGTATTTCCCAGGGTGATCAGCCCCAGCATTTT. This translates into CASSISQGDQPQHF.

This clone was recorded once. This chain uses TRBV7-9 with TRBJ1-6; possibly TRBD1 for D (5 bases). The germline gives CDR1 SEHNR, CDR2 FQNEAQ (reference sequence). V lost 4 bases and J lost 8, with 12 bases in between. The CDR3 is made up of 14 amino acids. The CDR3 nucleotides read TGTGCCAGCAGCTCTGGGGGGTTTGATTCACCCCTCCACTTT. Translation: CASSSGGFDSPLHF.

The chain has TRBV10-3 and TRBJ1-6; 10 nucleotides align to TRBD1. CDR1 and CDR2 (germline): ENHRY, SYGVKD. V shed 6 bases and J 6 bases; nucleotides not matched to a gene: 5. The length of the CDR3 is 15 residues. This CDR3 reads CAIRGTGVFNSPLHF. DNA of the CDR3: TGTGCCATCAGGGGGACAGGGGTTTTTAATTCACCCCTCCACTTT.